The sequence of this TCR beta chain was determined in a study of blood T cells in healthy people across ages. As to this clonotype: Its antigen is not known.

A J-beta primer mix and a sample-barcoded 5' primer were used in a second PCR of about 7 to 12 cycles. Every cDNA molecule carried a tag from a template-switch adaptor bearing 12 random nucleotides. TCRdb itself ran the 5' RACE reads through MiXCR, one entry per CDR3 protein. Of hundreds of thousands of distinct CDR3 sequences detected, more than 45% appear once; the ten largest clones hold over 20%. There were healthy Caucasian individuals from Russia, aged about 6 to 100, serving as donors. The CDR3 spans 15 residues. Between the trimmed V and J ends, which lost 4 bases and 6 bases, there was a span of 18 bases. Germline CDR1 and CDR2: SGHTA and FQGNSA. Study-wide results and limits: Higher diversity, along with more naive CD4+ cells, distinguished long-lived donors from aged donors.

This chain joins TRBV7-2 and TRBJ2-5; D uncertain. The receptor's source is a man aged 25-40 years in good health. Source material: blood. In DNA, the CDR3 is TGTGCCAGCAGCTCGGTGGGGTTCAGCTCTCAGACCCAGTACTTC. Translating gives CASSSVGFSSQTQYF. The full variable domain, its missing parts supplied by reference TRBV7-2 and TRBJ2-5, is GAGVSQSPSNKVTEKGKDVELRCDPISGHTALYWYRQSLGQGLEFLIYFQGNSAPDKSGLPSDRFSAERTGGSVSTLTIQRTQQEDSAVYLCASSSVGFSSQTQYFGPGTRLLVL.